This TCR beta chain was sequenced for a study of cytomegalovirus exposure and HLA in healthy donors. General observations from the study: Reports described diagnosis of cytomegalovirus status by the classifier as highly specific and sensitive. Rarity characterized most TCR sequences, yet some public TCRs appeared in many donors.

The repertoire was sequenced with immunoSEQ multiplex PCR; TCRdb's copy has only in-frame clones and lacks some. This table holds 66,000 or so clones, around 97% found once. The germline CDR1 and CDR2 sequences are GTSNPN and SVGIG (reference sequence). The CDR3 runs 14 residues. The V end lost 1 base, the J end lost 4 bases, and 10 bases lay between the germline ends. Regarding this clone: Its target is not known.

The chain couples TRBV30 to TRBJ1-4, with D maybe TRBD1 (6 bases). The sample comprised PBMCs. The source is a woman in her late teens or twenties in good health and CMV-seropositive. CDR3 DNA sequence: TGTGCCTGGAGTGGCAGGGGACGTAATGAAAAACTGTTTTTT. Translation gives CAWSGRGRNEKLFF.